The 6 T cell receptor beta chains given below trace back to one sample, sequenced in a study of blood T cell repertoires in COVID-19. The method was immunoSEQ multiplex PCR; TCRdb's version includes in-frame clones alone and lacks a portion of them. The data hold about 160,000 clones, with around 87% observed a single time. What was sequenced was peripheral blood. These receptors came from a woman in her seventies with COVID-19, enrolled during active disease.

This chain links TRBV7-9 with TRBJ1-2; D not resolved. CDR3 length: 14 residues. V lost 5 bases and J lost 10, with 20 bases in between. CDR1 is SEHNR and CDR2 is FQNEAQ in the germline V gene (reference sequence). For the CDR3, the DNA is TGTGCCAGCAGCATCCCGAGCGGCAGGCGCCACTACACCTTC. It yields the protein CASSIPSGRRHYTF.

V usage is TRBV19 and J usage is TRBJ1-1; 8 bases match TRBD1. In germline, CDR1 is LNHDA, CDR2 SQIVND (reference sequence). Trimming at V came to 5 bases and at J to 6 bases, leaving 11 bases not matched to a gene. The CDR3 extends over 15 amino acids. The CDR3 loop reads CASSPRRQGNAEAFF. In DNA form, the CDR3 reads TGTGCCAGTAGTCCAAGAAGACAGGGGAATGCTGAAGCTTTCTTT.

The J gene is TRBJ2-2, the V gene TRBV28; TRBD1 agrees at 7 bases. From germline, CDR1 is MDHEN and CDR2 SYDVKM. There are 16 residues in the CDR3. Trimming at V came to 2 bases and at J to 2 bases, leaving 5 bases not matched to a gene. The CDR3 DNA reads TGTGCCAGCAGTTTAATAGGGACAGCAAACACCGGGGAGCTGTTTTTT. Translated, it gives CASSLIGTANTGELFF.

The CDR3 sequence is CASSSQPGTGGCADTQYF. For the CDR3, the DNA is TGTGCCAGCAGCTCGCAACCCGGGACAGGGGGCTGCGCAGATACGCAGTATTTT. The chain couples TRBV21-1 to TRBJ2-3; TRBD1, the D gene given by the table, was not confirmed from the DNA. TRBV21-1 is designated a pseudogene. The length of the CDR3 is 18 residues.

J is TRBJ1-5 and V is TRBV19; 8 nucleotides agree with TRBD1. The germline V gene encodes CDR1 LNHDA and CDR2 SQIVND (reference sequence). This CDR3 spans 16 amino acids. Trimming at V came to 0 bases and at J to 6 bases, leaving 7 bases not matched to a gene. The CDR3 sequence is CASSIEARGRIQPQHF. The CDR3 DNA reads TGTGCCAGTAGTATAGAGGCCAGGGGGCGGATTCAGCCCCAGCATTTT.

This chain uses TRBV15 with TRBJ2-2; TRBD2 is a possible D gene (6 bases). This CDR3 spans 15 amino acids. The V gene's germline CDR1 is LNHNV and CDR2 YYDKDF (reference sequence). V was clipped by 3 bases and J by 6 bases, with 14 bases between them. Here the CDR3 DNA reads TGTGCCACCAGCAGGGACGGGAGAAATGCCGGGGAGCTGTTTTTT. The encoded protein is CATSRDGRNAGELFF.